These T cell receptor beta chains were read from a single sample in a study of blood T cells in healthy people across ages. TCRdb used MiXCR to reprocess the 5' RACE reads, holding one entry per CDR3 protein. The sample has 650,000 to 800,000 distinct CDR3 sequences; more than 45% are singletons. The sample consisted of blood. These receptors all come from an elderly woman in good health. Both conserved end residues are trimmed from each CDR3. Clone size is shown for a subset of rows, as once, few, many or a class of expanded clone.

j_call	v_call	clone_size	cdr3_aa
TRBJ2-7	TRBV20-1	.	SAREIQGGAYEQY
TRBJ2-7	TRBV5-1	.	ASSVAGGTNSYEQY
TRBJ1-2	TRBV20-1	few	SARRLGGNGYT
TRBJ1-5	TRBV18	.	ASSRTGDSNQPQH
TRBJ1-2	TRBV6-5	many	ASSYLGQGAYGYT
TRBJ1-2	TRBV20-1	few	SARRDSGRGGHT
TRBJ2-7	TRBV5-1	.	ASSIEMGLNEQY
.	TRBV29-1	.	SGETGASETQY
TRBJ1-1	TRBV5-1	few	ASSTTGASPNTEAF
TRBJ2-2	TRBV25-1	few	ASSESRGRGTGELF
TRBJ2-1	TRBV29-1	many	SVEAEYNEQF
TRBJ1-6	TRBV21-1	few	ASTPTTRHGNSPLH
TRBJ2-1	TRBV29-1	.	SLGRGGNEQF
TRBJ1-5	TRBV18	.	ASSPWRNQPQH
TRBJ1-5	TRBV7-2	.	ASSLALIGQPQH
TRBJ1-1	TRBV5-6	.	ASSLLGGDGVNTEAF
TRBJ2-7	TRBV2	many	ASSEADRVGEQY
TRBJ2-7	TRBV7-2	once	ASSLLGMGYEQY
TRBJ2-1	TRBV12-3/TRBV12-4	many	ASSFLAGPWNEQF
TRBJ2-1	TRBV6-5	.	ASSYSNLLAEGFYNEQF
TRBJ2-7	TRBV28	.	ASSPEGLLLSGQY
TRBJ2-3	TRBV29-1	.	SGKTSGGLSDTQY
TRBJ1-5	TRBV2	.	ASSEVYNQPQH
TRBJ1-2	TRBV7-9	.	ASSARAAGQGYYGYT
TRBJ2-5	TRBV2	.	ASQRGAGQETQY
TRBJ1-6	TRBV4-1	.	ASSQDAGPSSLNHNSPLH
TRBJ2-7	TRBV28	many	ASSLSLGAREQY
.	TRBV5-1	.	ASSKGGDSPYEQY
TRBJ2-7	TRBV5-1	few	ASRSVAFNEQY
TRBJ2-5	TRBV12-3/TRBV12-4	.	ASATGPPYQETQY
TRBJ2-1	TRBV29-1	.	SVDMTGNEQF
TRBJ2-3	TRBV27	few	ASSSDRGLQRPDTQY
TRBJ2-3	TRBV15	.	ATSGNAGWRDTQY
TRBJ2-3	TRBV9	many	ASSSAGGHGDTQY
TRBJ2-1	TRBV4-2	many	ASSPHGTAYNEQF
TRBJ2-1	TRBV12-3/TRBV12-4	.	ASSYSLGRNEQF
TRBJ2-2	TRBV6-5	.	ASGPRGAANTGELF
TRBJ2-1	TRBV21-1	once	ASMGGREQF
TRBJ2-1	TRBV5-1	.	ASNRGLALPSSYNEQF
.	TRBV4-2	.	ASSQSTGTQY
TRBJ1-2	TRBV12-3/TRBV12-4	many	ASEAEVHGYT
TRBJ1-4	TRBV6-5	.	ASSDGGTNEKLF
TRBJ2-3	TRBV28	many	ASSSRGADISDTQY